The rows below give T cell receptor beta chains drawn from one sample of a study of cytomegalovirus exposure and HLA in healthy donors. Data came from immunoSEQ multiplex PCR; TCRdb stores just in-frame clones and leaves some out. The sample gives about 160,000 clones, 81% of which show up once; 1.3% is in the top ten. Sequenced: PBMCs. All receptors come from a man aged 50 to 59 in good health and CMV-seropositive. Each CDR3 is given with its conserved first and last residue. The D gene is left open where the match is weak. Clone size is given for some rows only: seen once, a few or many times, or a class if the clone is expanded.

TGTGCCAGCAGCGGGGACAAAGGCAATCAGCCCCAGCATTTT CASSGDKGNQPQHF TRBV9 once TRBJ1-5 .
TGTGCCACCAGCAGAGGAGGCGGAGCGGGAGTTGGTGATACGCAGTATTTT CATSRGGGAGVGDTQYF TRBV15 . TRBJ2-3 TRBD2
TGTGCCAGCAGCTTAGAAGCCTCTAGTATCGAGACCCAGTACTTC CASSLEASSIETQYF TRBV7-9 . TRBJ2-5 .
TGTGCCATCAGTGAGTTAGGACAGTACACTGAAGCTTTCTTT CAISELGQYTEAFF TRBV10-3 . TRBJ1-1 .
TGTGCCTGGAGTATAGCGGGGGGTGGAGAGCAGTACTTC CAWSIAGGGEQYF TRBV30 once TRBJ2-5 TRBD2
TGTGCCACCAGCTCTCTCGGGAGGGTTGAGCAGTTCTTC CATSSLGRVEQFF TRBV15 few TRBJ2-1 TRBD2
TGTGCCAGCAGCCGACAGTCGAACACCGGGGAGCTGTTTTTT CASSRQSNTGELFF TRBV7-3 once TRBJ2-2 .
TGCGCCAGCAGCCCTGGGACAGGGAGGGATGAGCAGTTCTTC CASSPGTGRDEQFF TRBV5-1 . TRBJ2-1 TRBD1
TGCGCCAGCAGCCAAGGCCCCAACACCGTAGATACGCAGTATTTT CASSQGPNTVDTQYF TRBV4-3 . TRBJ2-3 .
TGTGCCAGCAGCTCGACAGGGAGGAATCAGCCCCAGCATTTT CASSSTGRNQPQHF TRBV6-5 . TRBJ1-5 TRBD1
TGTGCCAGCAGTGAGGGACAGTTTAGCAATCAGCCCCAGCATTTT CASSEGQFSNQPQHF TRBV6-1 few TRBJ1-5 TRBD1
TGTGCCAGCATCCGGCCGTCCCCGGGACAGGGGATTAACTATGGCTACACCTTT CASIRPSPGQGINYGYTF TRBV25-1 once TRBJ1-2 TRBD1
TGCGCCAGCAGCTTGGCCTCCGGGACAGGGGAGGCTGGCTACACCTTC CASSLASGTGEAGYTF TRBV5-1 . TRBJ1-2 TRBD1
TGTGCCTGGAGTGTAACCCGGACAGGGGGCCACACTGAAGCTTTCTTT CAWSVTRTGGHTEAFF TRBV30 . TRBJ1-1 TRBD1
TGTGCCAGCAGCTTGAGCTCCTACAATGAGCAGTTCTTC CASSLSSYNEQFF TRBV7-2 . TRBJ2-1 .
TGTGCCAGCAGTGACAGGGGCTACACAGATACGCAGTATTTT CASSDRGYTDTQYF TRBV6-1 . TRBJ2-3 .
TGTGCCAGCTCACCTTCGATAGACACTTCCTACAATGAGCAGTTCTTC CASSPSIDTSYNEQFF TRBV18 few TRBJ2-1 .
TGTGCCAGCAGCTTTGACAGGGGAAGCTCCTACGAGCAGTACTTC CASSFDRGSSYEQYF TRBV7-2 . TRBJ2-7 TRBD1